These 28 T cell receptor beta chains were sequenced from one sample in a study of neurological immune-mediated disorders. TCRdb redid the calling of the 5' RACE reads with MiXCR, one entry per CDR3 protein. The table includes about 60,000 distinct CDR3 sequences, 3% to 4.5% detected once. The sequencing input was PBMCs. The receptors were gathered from a man younger than 45 with multiple sclerosis.

Ten or more counts support this clonotype. This chain connects TRBV28 to TRBJ1-2; D is unclear. Trimming removed 5 bases from V and 2 bases from J, with 15 bases in between. Germline V CDR1 and CDR2: MDHEN, SYDVKM. This CDR3 contains 15 residues. The CDR3, as DNA: TGTGCCAGCAGTCCACCCAAGGAGACAAACTATGGCTACACCTTC. The encoded protein is CASSPPKETNYGYTF.

The table lists this clonotype with many counts. The chain employs TRBV9 and TRBJ1-1; D is perhaps TRBD1 (5 bases). Germline CDR1 SGDLS, CDR2 YYNGEE. The CDR3 is 14 amino acids. Trimming left V 2 bases short and J 3 bases short, with 11 bases between. CDR3: CASSVGLRDTEAFF. Here the CDR3 DNA reads TGTGCCAGCAGCGTGGGACTCAGGGACACTGAAGCTTTCTTT.

This clonotype occurred a few times. The rearrangement joins TRBV11-2 to TRBJ2-1, with D perhaps TRBD1 or TRBD2 (5 bases each). Trimming left V 2 bases short and J 9 bases short, with 17 bases between. CDR3 length: 15 residues. Germline values: CDR1 SGHAT, CDR2 FQNNGV. Written as DNA, the CDR3 is TGTGCCAGCAGCTTATGGGGAGAAAGGGGCGGTGAGCAGTTCTTC. Encoded protein: CASSLWGERGGEQFF.

This clonotype was seen repeatedly, ten times or more. This rearrangement joins TRBV6-5 to TRBJ1-1; the D is unclear. Germline lookup yields CDR1 MNHEY and CDR2 SVGAGI. The CDR3 is made up of 14 amino acids. Trimming removed 0 bases from V and 4 bases from J, with 9 bases in between. CDR3 loop: CASSYSGFGTEAFF. CDR3 nucleotide sequence: TGTGCCAGCAGTTACTCGGGTTTTGGCACTGAAGCTTTCTTT.

This clonotype has ten or more counts. V and J are TRBV30 and TRBJ2-1; possibly TRBD2 for D (5 bases). The length of the CDR3 is 13 residues. Germline V lookup: CDR1 GTSNPN, CDR2 SVGIG (reference sequence). V shed 4 bases and J shed 4 bases, with 11 bases lying between them. In DNA, the CDR3 is TGTGCCTGGACAGTCGGCGGGTACAATGAGCAGTTCTTC. It specifies CAWTVGGYNEQFF. Based on the CDR3 plus reference TRBV30 and TRBJ2-1, the full variable domain is SQTIHQWPATLVQPVGSPLSLECTVEGTSNPNLYWYRQAAGRGLQLLFYSVGIGQISSEVPQNLSASRPQDRQFILSSKKLLLSDSGFYLCAWTVGGYNEQFFGPGTRLTVL.

The table lists this clonotype with many counts. This chain connects TRBV7-2 to TRBJ2-5; D is unclear. V lost 5 bases to trimming and J lost 2 bases, with 12 bases between them. The germline CDR1 and CDR2 sequences are SGHTA and FQGNSA. CDR3 length: 14 residues. The CDR3 DNA reads TGTGCCAGCAGCCGGGTGGTAGGGCAAGAGACCCAGTACTTC. As protein: CASSRVVGQETQYF.

This clonotype was observed at least ten times. The V and J genes are TRBV20-1 and TRBJ2-7; no definite D call. The germline V gene encodes CDR1 DFQATT and CDR2 SNEGSKA (reference sequence). V lost 0 bases to trimming and J lost 3 bases, with 12 bases between them. The CDR3 has 14 residues. The CDR3 DNA reads as TGCAGTGCTAGAGATCCCGGACGCAGCTACGAGCAGTACTTC. Protein product: CSARDPGRSYEQYF.

This clonotype showed up many times. The chain carries TRBV5-1 and TRBJ2-5; 7 bases are shared with TRBD2. The CDR3 is 17 residues long. Germline CDR1 reads SGHRS; CDR2 reads YFSETQ. J was trimmed by 3 bases and V by 3 bases; bases with no gene match: 14. CDR3 DNA: TGCGCCAGCAGCTCCCGGGGGGTTATTACTCCAGAAGAGACCCAGTACTTC. Its translation is CASSSRGVITPEETQYF.

This clonotype has at least ten counts. V and J are TRBV12-3 or TRBV12-4 and TRBJ2-4; 7 positions match TRBD1. This CDR3 is built from 15 residues. The V gene end was trimmed by 5 bases and the J gene end by 0 bases; junction bases not matched to a gene: 4. The CDR3 region is CASSDRVIAKNIQYF. CDR3 bases: TGTGCCAGCAGTGACAGGGTCATAGCCAAAAACATTCAGTACTTC.

This clonotype was found many times. The chain uses TRBV6-1 and TRBJ1-2; D is undetermined. The CDR3 is made up of 12 amino acids. Germline V gives CDR1 MNHNS, CDR2 SASEGT. Trimming stripped 8 bases from V and 6 bases from J, with 13 bases between. In nucleotides, the CDR3 is TGTGCCAGCTTTTCGAAGGGTGATGGCTACACCTTC. It encodes CASFSKGDGYTF.

On this clonotype: The junction does not match germline at one end; this may be a read error. The chain is built from TRBV28 and TRBJ2-7, with D perhaps TRBD2 (6 bases). The CDR3 extends over 13 amino acids. Germline-derived CDR1 and CDR2 are MDHEN and SYDVKM. CDR3 bases: TGTGCCAGCAGTTTCGGGGGAAGATCAGAGCAGTGCTTC. The encoded protein is CASSFGGRSEQCF.

This clonotype was observed at least ten times. The chain couples TRBV20-1 to TRBJ1-1; a weak D match, TRBD1 (5 bases). The germline V gene has CDR1 DFQATT and CDR2 SNEGSKA (reference sequence). The CDR3 extends over 13 amino acids. Trimming shortened V by 6 bases and J by 4 bases, and 15 bases separated the two germline ends. CDR3 residues: CSAWGGLGTEAFF. The DNA for the CDR3 is TGCAGTGCCTGGGGGGGTCTCGGCACTGAAGCTTTCTTT.

The rearrangement joins TRBV27 to TRBJ1-4; D is ambiguous. The V end lost 5 bases, the J end lost 2 bases, and 15 bases lay between the germline ends. The V gene's germline CDR1 is MNHEY and CDR2 SMNVEV (reference sequence). The CDR3 covers 16 residues. Here the CDR3 reads CASSPLMGFTNEKLFF. Written as DNA, the CDR3 is TGTGCCAGCAGTCCCTTAATGGGGTTCACTAATGAAAAACTGTTTTTT. The full variable domain, completed using reference TRBV27 and TRBJ1-4, is EAQVTQNPRYLITVTGKKLTVTCSQNMNHEYMSWYRQDPGLGLRQIYYSMNVEVTDKGDVPEGYKVSRKEKRNFPLILESPSPNQTSLYFCASSPLMGFTNEKLFFGSGTQLSVL.

This clonotype was counted ten times or more. The chain is built from TRBV20-1 and TRBJ1-1; D is perhaps TRBD1 (5 bases). CDR1 DFQATT and CDR2 SNEGSKA come from the germline V gene (reference sequence). V dropped 1 base and J dropped 8 bases, with 14 bases sitting between them. The CDR3 spans 13 residues. CDR3 nucleotide sequence: TGCAGTGCTAGAGGGTTGCGGGGCATGGAAGCTTTCTTT. Its protein is CSARGLRGMEAFF.

In its sample, this clonotype was seen a few times. A much larger clone lies a single base off, so this may be a read error. The J gene is TRBJ2-7, the V gene TRBV11-2; 7 nucleotides match TRBD1. Germline V gene data show CDR1 as SGHAT and CDR2 as FQNNGV. Trimming cost V 5 bases and J 7 bases; bases outside gene matches: 5. This CDR3 has 12 residues. DNA of the CDR3: TGTGCCAGCAGCATTAGCAGGGGGGAGCAGTACTTC. Protein product: CASSISRGEQYF.

In this sample, this clonotype turned up many times. The genes are TRBV20-1 and TRBJ2-1, with 8 positions matching TRBD2. Germline V lookup: CDR1 DFQATT, CDR2 SNEGSKA (reference sequence). V gave up 7 bases and J gave up 2 bases; unmatched junction bases: 19. CDR3 length: 18 amino acids. The CDR3 DNA follows: TGCAGTGTGTGGTCCCGGGAGGGCCGGGGAGTGCCCTACAATGAGCAGTTCTTC. As protein: CSVWSREGRGVPYNEQFF.

This clonotype is deemed medium-sized. This sequence joins TRBV29-1 and TRBJ2-1, with TRBD1 matching over 8 bases. CDR3 length equals 14 residues. Germline V CDR1 and CDR2: SQVTM, ANQGSEA. Trimming cost V 5 bases and J 2 bases; bases outside gene matches: 5. CDR3 protein: CSVLTGAAYNEQFF. CDR3 nucleotides: TGCAGCGTTTTGACAGGGGCGGCCTACAATGAGCAGTTCTTC.

This clonotype has a count of ten or more. J is TRBJ2-3 and V is TRBV7-9; D is perhaps TRBD1 (5 bases). The germline V gene encodes CDR1 SEHNR and CDR2 FQNEAQ (reference sequence). The CDR3 spans 14 residues. Trimming left V 3 bases short and J 5 bases short, with 12 bases between. CDR3: CASSFGRVEDTQYF. The CDR3 DNA reads as TGTGCCAGCAGCTTCGGCAGGGTTGAAGATACGCAGTATTTT.

This clonotype was observed at least ten times. The chain has TRBV3-1 and TRBJ1-1; possibly TRBD1 for D (5 bases). Trimming pared 2 bases from V and 1 base from J, leaving 20 bases between. The CDR3 spans 18 residues. Germline CDR1 and CDR2: LGHDT and YNNKEL (reference sequence). The CDR3 region has the DNA TGTGCCAGCAGCCAAATGGACAAGGTAAATGTAAAGAACACTGAAGCTTTCTTT. Translation: CASSQMDKVNVKNTEAFF.

This clonotype was seen at least ten times. This rearrangement joins TRBV20-1 to TRBJ2-5; the D is unclear. Trimming removed 4 bases from V and 1 base from J, with 4 bases in between. The CDR3 extends over 11 amino acids. Germline assignment: CDR1 DFQATT and CDR2 SNEGSKA (reference sequence). The CDR3 bases are TGCAGTGCTACAATCCAAGAGACCCAGTACTTC. It translates to CSATIQETQYF.

This clonotype was seen repeatedly, ten times or more. This chain joins TRBV5-1 and TRBJ2-3; D not resolved. The CDR3 is 14 residues long. Trimming cost V 2 bases and J 0 bases, with 7 bases left between them. Germline CDR1 SGHRS, CDR2 YFSETQ. DNA of the CDR3: TGCGCCAGCAGCTTATCGGTTAGCACAGATACGCAGTATTTT. It translates to CASSLSVSTDTQYF.

This clonotype has a count of ten or more. V usage is TRBV15 and J usage is TRBJ1-5; D not resolved. This CDR3 spans 15 amino acids. Between the trimmed V and J ends, which lost 3 bases and 6 bases, there was a span of 15 bases. Germline values: CDR1 LNHNV, CDR2 YYDKDF (reference sequence). DNA for the CDR3: TGTGCCACCAGCAGTAGATCAGTTCCCAGTCAGCCCCAGCATTTT. Its protein is CATSSRSVPSQPQHF.

This clonotype has ten or more counts. The chain uses TRBV3-1 and TRBJ2-3; 7 nucleotides align to TRBD2. Looked up from germline, CDR1 is LGHDT and CDR2 is YNNKEL (reference sequence). The CDR3 totals 16 residues. Trimming at V came to 2 bases and at J to 2 bases, leaving 7 bases not matched to a gene. The CDR3 region is CASSQSTSSFTDTQYF. CDR3 nucleotide sequence: TGTGCCAGCAGCCAATCGACTAGCAGCTTCACAGATACGCAGTATTTT.

This clonotype has at least ten counts. This chain links TRBV20-1 with TRBJ1-1, with TRBD1 identical over 8 bases. From germline, CDR1 is DFQATT and CDR2 SNEGSKA (reference sequence). With 6 bases clipped from V and 1 base from J, the junction kept 7 bases outside the gene matches. This CDR3 has 14 residues. CDR3 in DNA: TGCAGTGCCCCTCGGACAGGGACGAACACTGAAGCTTTCTTT. It is translated as CSAPRTGTNTEAFF.

This clonotype was found many times. V and J are TRBV27 and TRBJ1-4; possible D gene TRBD1, 5 bases. CDR3 length: 14 amino acids. V lost 2 bases and J lost 7, with 11 bases in between. CDR1 and CDR2 from the germline V gene are MNHEY and SMNVEV (reference sequence). The CDR3 is CASSLRGDAEKLFF. Here the CDR3 DNA reads TGTGCCAGCAGTTTACGAGGGGATGCTGAAAAACTGTTTTTT.

Comments on this clonotype: This may arise from a read error, as a much more abundant clone is one base away. The chain combines TRBV7-3 with TRBJ1-6; D is ambiguous. Germline loops: CDR1 SGHTA, CDR2 FQGTGA. The germline V and J ends were trimmed by 2 bases and 6 bases, with 8 bases remaining between them. The CDR3 sequence is 14 residues long. In DNA, the CDR3 is TGTGCCAGCAGCTTAGCAGGAACTAATTCACCCCTCCACTTT. Amino acid sequence: CASSLAGTNSPLHF.

This clonotype has a handful of counts. The chain joins TRBV9 to TRBJ2-3, with 11 bases matching TRBD2. The germline CDR1 and CDR2 sequences are SGDLS and YYNGEE. The J segment lost 5 bases and the V segment lost 5 bases, leaving 1 base of the junction unmatched. The CDR3 loop spans 13 amino acids. The CDR3 reads CASSSGREDTQYF. In DNA, the CDR3 is TGTGCCAGCAGTAGCGGGAGGGAAGATACGCAGTATTTT.

This clonotype has ten or more counts. At one end the junction does not follow the germline gene, possibly because of a read error. This chain links TRBV6-6 with TRBJ1-6; D remains unclear. The CDR3 has 15 amino acids. CDR1 and CDR2 from the germline V gene are MNHNY and SVGAGI (reference sequence). The CDR3 nucleotides are TGTGCCAGCAGTTATGGGGAGAGCCTAAATTCACCCCTCAACTTT. This codes for CASSYGESLNSPLNF.